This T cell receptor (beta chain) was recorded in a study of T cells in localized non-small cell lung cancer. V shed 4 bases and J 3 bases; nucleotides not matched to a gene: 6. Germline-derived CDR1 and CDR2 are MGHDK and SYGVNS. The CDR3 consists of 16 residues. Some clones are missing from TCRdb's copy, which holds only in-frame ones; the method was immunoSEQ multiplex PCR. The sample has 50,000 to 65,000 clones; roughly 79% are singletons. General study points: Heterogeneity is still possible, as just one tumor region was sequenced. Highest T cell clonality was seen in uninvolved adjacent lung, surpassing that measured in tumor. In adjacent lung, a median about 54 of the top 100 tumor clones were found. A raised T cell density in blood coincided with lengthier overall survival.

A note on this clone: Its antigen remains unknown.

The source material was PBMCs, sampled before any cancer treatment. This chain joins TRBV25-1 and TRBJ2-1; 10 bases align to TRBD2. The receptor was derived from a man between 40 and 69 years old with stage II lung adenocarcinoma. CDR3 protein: CASSGETSGFYNEQFF. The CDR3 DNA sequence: TGTGCCAGCAGTGGGGAGACTAGCGGGTTCTACAATGAGCAGTTCTTC. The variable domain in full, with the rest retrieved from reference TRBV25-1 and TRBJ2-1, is EADIYQTPRYLVIGTGKKITLECSQTMGHDKMYWYQQDPGMELHLIHYSYGVNSTEKGDLSSESTVSRIRTEHFPLTLESARPSHTSQYLCASSGETSGFYNEQFFGPGTRLTVL.